What follows are 8 T cell receptor beta chains derived from one specimen sequenced in a study of cytomegalovirus exposure and HLA in healthy donors. In the PCR, 60 Vbeta and 13 Jbeta primers were used. Assay: immunoSEQ multiplex PCR; the TCRdb copy retains only in-frame clones and omits some. The sample includes 150,000 to 200,000 clones, roughly 79% of them seen just once. The specimen sequenced was PBMCs. These receptors were collected from a man aged 18 to 29 in good health and CMV-seropositive.

The chain has TRBV4-1 and TRBJ2-7; D gene uncertain. Germline assignment: CDR1 MGHRA and CDR2 YSYEKL. This CDR3 spans 14 amino acids. V was clipped by 4 bases and J by 0 bases, with 10 bases between them. This chain's CDR3 is CASSPQTGSYEQYF. As DNA, the CDR3 is TGCGCCAGCAGCCCCCAGACGGGCTCCTACGAGCAGTACTTC.

This sequence joins TRBV21-1 and TRBJ2-6; no check of the table's D call, TRBD1, against the DNA was made. TRBV21-1 is a pseudogene locus. The CDR3 totals 15 residues. CDR3 sequence: CASSKGGPGANVLTF. CDR3 DNA sequence: TGTGCCAGCAGCAAAGGGGGCCCTGGGGCCAACGTCCTGACTTTC.

The chain couples TRBV27 to TRBJ1-2; D is perhaps TRBD1 (5 bases). Germline CDR1 and CDR2: MNHEY and SMNVEV (reference sequence). The CDR3 is made up of 14 amino acids. V lost 4 bases and J 2 bases, leaving 11 bases between the germline ends. The CDR3 DNA reads TGTGCCAGCAGTTCCAAGACAGAGAACTATGGCTACACCTTC. It is translated as CASSSKTENYGYTF.

The chain recombines TRBV7-6 with TRBJ2-7, with D possibly being TRBD1 (7 bases). This CDR3 region has 15 residues. In germline, CDR1 is SGHVS, CDR2 FNYEAQ. The ends were cut back, 5 bases at V and 5 bases at J, with 19 bases in the middle. CDR3 coding DNA: TGTGCCAGCAGCCCCGAGGAGGGGGCGGTGGACGAGCAGTACTTC. It yields the protein CASSPEEGAVDEQYF.

This clone has only a few counts. The chain is built from TRBV28 and TRBJ2-7, with D hard to call. Germline-derived CDR1 and CDR2 are MDHEN and SYDVKM. The CDR3 spans 14 residues. Between the trimmed V and J ends, which lost 3 bases and 2 bases, there was a span of 11 bases. CDR3 DNA: TGTGCCAGCAGTTTTCCCCAGACACCCTACGAGCAGTACTTC. Its protein product is CASSFPQTPYEQYF.

The chain couples TRBV27 to TRBJ2-1, with 7 bases lining up with TRBD2. Per the germline V gene, CDR1 is MNHEY and CDR2 is SMNVEV (reference sequence). The CDR3 has 13 amino acids. Germline trimming cut 6 bases from V and 8 bases from J; bases unmatched to any gene: 7. CDR3 in amino acids: CASSRSGGDEQFF. CDR3 nucleotide sequence: TGTGCCAGCAGCCGTAGTGGGGGGGATGAGCAGTTCTTC.

The chain joins TRBV5-1 to TRBJ2-1; 7 positions match TRBD2. The J segment lost 6 bases and the V segment lost 2 bases, leaving 5 bases of the junction unmatched. The CDR3 has 14 residues. Germline CDR1 is SGHRS and CDR2 is YFSETQ. CDR3 sequence (DNA): TGCGCCAGCAGCTTCCCTAGCGGAACCAATGAGCAGTTCTTC. Amino acid sequence: CASSFPSGTNEQFF.

The chain combines TRBV15 with TRBJ1-1; TRBD1 is a possible D gene (6 bases). This CDR3 spans 16 amino acids. Trimming shortened V by 5 bases and J by 0 bases, and 16 bases separated the two germline ends. Germline loops: CDR1 LNHNV, CDR2 YYDKDF (reference sequence). CDR3: CATSSTQGHLNTEAFF. DNA for the CDR3: TGTGCCACCAGCTCCACTCAGGGGCACCTGAACACTGAAGCTTTCTTT.